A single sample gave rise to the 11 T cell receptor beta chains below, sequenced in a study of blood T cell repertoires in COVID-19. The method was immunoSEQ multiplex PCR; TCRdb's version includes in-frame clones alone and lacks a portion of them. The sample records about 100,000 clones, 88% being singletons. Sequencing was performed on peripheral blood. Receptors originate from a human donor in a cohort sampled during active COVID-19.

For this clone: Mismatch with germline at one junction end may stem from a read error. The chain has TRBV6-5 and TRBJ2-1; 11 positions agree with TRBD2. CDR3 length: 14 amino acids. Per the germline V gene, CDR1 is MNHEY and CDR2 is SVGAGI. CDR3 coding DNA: TGTGCCAGCAGTCCGGGACTAGCGGTCCGAAGCATCGTCTTC. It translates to CASSPGLAVRSIVF.

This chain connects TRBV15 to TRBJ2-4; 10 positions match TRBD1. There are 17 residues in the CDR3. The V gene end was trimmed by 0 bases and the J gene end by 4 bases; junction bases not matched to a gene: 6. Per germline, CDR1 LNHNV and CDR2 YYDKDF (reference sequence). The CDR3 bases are TGTGCCACCAGCAGAGAGGGACAGGGGATCGCTAAAAACATTCAGTACTTC. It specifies CATSREGQGIAKNIQYF.

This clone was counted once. CDR3 sequence reads: CASSTLGTLNEQFF. The DNA for the CDR3 is TGTGCCAGTAGTACTTTAGGGACTCTCAATGAGCAGTTCTTC. This chain links TRBV19 with TRBJ2-1, with a weak D call TRBD2 (6 bases). V lost 4 bases to trimming and J lost 6 bases, with 13 bases between them. Germline V gene sequence: CDR1 LNHDA, CDR2 SQIVND (reference sequence). The CDR3 is 14 residues long.

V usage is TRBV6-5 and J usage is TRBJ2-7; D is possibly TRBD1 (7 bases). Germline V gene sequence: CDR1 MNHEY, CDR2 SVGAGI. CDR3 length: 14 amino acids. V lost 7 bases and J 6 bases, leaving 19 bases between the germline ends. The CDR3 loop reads CASTRQGLLFEQYF. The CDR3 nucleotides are TGTGCCAGCACTAGACAGGGACTCTTGTTCGAGCAGTACTTC.

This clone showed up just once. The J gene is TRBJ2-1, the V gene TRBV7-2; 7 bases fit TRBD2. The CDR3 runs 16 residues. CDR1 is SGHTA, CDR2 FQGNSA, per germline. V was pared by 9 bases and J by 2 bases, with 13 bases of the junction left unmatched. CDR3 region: CASVPGGRETYNEQFF. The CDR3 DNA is TGTGCCAGTGTCCCGGGCGGGAGAGAGACCTACAATGAGCAGTTCTTC.

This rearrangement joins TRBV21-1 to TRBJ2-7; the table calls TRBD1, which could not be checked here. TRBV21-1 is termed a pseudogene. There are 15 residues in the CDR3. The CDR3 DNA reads TGTGCCAGCAGCAAAGAGGTGGACAGGGCCTACGAGCAGTACTTC. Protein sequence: CASSKEVDRAYEQYF.

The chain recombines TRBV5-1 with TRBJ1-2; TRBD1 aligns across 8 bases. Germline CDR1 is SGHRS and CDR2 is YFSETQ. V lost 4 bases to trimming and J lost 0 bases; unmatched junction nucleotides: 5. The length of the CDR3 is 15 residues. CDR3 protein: CASSPRQGSNYGYTF. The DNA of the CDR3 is TGCGCCAGCAGCCCCAGACAGGGGTCTAACTATGGCTACACCTTC.

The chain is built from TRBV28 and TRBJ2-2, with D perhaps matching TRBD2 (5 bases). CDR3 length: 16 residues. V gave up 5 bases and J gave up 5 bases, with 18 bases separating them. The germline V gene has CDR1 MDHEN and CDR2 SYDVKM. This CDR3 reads CASSPRMGVRTGELFF. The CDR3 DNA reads TGTGCCAGCAGTCCACGAATGGGAGTAAGGACCGGGGAGCTGTTTTTT.

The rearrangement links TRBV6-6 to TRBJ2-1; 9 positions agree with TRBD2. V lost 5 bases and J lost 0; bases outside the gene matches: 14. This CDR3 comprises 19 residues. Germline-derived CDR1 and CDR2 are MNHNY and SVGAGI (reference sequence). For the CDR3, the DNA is TGTGCCAGCAGTCCCCAGGGACTAGCAGGCCAAAGCTCCTACAATGAGCAGTTCTTC. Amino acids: CASSPQGLAGQSSYNEQFF.

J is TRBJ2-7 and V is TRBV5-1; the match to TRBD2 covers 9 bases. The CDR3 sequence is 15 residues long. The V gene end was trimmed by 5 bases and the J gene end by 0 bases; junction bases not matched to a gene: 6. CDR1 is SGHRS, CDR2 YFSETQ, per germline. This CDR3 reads CASRVAGVSSYEQYF. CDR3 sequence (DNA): TGCGCCAGCAGAGTAGCGGGAGTCAGCTCCTACGAGCAGTACTTC.

CDR3 protein: CASSPDGLGTEAFF. The CDR3 DNA reads as TGCGCCAGCAGCCCCGATGGTCTAGGCACTGAAGCTTTCTTT. The V gene is TRBV4-1, the J gene TRBJ1-1; no clear D. Trimming removed 4 bases from V and 4 bases from J, with 13 bases in between. This CDR3 comprises 14 residues. Germline CDR1 reads MGHRA; CDR2 reads YSYEKL.